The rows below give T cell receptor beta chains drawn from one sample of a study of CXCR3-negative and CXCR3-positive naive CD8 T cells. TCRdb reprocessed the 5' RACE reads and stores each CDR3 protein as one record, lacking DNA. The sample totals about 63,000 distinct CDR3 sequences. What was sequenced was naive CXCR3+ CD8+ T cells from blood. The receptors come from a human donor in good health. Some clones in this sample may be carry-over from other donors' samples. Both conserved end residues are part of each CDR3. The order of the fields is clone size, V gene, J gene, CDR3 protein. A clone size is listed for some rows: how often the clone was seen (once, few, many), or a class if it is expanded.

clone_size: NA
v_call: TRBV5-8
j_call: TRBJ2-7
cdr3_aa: CASSWRDRAPYEQYF

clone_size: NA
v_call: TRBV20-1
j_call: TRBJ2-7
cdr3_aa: CSATSPPQLAGGLPYEQYF

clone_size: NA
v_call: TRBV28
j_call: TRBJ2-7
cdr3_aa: CASSIRDIYEQYF

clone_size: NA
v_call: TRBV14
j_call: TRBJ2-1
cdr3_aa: CASSQAPTGEGHEQFF

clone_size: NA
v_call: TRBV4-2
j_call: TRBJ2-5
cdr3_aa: CASSQAWTAQETQYF

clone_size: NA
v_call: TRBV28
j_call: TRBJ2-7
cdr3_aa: CASTMTGAREQYF

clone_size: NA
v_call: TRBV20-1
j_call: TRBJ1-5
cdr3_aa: CSAPLGQPQHF

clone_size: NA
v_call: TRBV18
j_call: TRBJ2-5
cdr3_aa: CASSPRNSPQETQYF

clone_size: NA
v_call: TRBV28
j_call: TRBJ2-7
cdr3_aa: CASRENTYEQYF

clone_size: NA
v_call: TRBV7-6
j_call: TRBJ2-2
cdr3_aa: CASSSPSEPTGELFF

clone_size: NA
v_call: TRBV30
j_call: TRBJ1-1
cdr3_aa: CAYQGLDTEAFF

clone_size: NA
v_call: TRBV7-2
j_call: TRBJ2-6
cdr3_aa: CASSSLAVFSGANVLTF

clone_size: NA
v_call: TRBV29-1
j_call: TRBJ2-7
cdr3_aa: CSVEVGRGYEQYF

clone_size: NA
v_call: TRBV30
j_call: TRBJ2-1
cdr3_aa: CAWSVGRESYNEQFF

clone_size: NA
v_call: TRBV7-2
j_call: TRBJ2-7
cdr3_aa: CASSQWASYEQYF

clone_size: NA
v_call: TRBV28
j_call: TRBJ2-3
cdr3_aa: CASSLLGSGTDTQYF

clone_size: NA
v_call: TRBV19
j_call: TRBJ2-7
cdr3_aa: CASSIGTSSYEQYF

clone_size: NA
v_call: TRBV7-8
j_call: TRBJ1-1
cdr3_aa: CASSLRVAEAFF

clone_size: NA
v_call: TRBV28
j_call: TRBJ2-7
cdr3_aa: CASSYTPEHEQYF

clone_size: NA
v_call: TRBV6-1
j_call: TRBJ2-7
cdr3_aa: CATPDRVYEQYF

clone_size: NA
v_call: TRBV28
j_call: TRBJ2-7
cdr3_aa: CASSWVSYEQYF

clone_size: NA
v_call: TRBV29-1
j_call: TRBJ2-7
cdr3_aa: CSGQGSSYEQYF

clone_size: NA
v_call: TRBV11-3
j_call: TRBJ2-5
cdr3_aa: CASSDGLAGELYQETQYF

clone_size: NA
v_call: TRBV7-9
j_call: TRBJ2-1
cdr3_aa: CASSLGGWNEQFF

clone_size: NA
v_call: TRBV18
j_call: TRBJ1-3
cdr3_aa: CASSPSTDRSGNTIYF

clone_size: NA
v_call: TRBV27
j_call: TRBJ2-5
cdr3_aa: CASSPQGAWSETQYF

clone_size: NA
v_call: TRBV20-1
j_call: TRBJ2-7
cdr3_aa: CSARDPGMYEQYF

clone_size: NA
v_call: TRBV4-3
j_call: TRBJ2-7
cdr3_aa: CASSPRTEADYEQYF

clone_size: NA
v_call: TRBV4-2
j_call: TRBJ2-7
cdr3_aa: CASSQGLAGGPEEQYF

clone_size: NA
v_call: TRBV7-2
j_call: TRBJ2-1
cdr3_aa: CASSTTGAAYNEQFF

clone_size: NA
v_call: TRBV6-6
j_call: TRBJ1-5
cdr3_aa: CAISESRGNQPQHF

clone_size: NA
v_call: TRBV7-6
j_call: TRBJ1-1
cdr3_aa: CASSRFPLDGAMNTEAFF

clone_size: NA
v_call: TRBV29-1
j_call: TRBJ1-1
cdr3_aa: CSVTTGGPEAFF

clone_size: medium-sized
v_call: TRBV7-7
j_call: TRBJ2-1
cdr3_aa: CASSSRPGYNEQFF

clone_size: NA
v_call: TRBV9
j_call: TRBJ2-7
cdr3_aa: CASSGTDRLSSYEQYF

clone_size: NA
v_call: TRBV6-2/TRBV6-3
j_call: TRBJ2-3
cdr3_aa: CASSPFTDTQYF

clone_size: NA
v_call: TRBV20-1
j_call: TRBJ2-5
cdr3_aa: CSARQAPLYQETQYF

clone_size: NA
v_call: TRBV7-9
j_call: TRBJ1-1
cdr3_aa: CASSLNRGLNTEAFF

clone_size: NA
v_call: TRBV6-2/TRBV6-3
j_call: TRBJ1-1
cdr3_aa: CASSLMTKNTEAFF

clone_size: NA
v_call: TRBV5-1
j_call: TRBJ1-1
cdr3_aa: CASRLEGGTEAFF

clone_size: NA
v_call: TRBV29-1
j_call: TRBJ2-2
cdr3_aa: CSVDGGGTGELFF